This paragraph reports one T cell receptor (beta chain). The data stem from a study of blood T cell repertoires in COVID-19. Here immunoSEQ multiplex PCR was the method, and the copy in TCRdb shows in-frame clones only, minus some. This table holds 250,000 to 350,000 clones, about 91% found once. This clonotype was obtained from an older woman with acute or convalescent COVID-19. Sequenced material: peripheral blood.

DNA of the CDR3: TGTGCCACTACCGGGGTGGGGGAGACCCAGTACTTC. Translated, it gives CATTGVGETQYF. The chain has TRBV3-1 (or the pseudogene TRBV3-2) and TRBJ2-5; D is possibly TRBD2 (5 bases). The ends were cut back, 10 bases at V and 5 bases at J, with 14 bases in the middle. The CDR3 spans 12 residues. Germline CDR1 and CDR2: LGHDT and YNNKEL (reference sequence).